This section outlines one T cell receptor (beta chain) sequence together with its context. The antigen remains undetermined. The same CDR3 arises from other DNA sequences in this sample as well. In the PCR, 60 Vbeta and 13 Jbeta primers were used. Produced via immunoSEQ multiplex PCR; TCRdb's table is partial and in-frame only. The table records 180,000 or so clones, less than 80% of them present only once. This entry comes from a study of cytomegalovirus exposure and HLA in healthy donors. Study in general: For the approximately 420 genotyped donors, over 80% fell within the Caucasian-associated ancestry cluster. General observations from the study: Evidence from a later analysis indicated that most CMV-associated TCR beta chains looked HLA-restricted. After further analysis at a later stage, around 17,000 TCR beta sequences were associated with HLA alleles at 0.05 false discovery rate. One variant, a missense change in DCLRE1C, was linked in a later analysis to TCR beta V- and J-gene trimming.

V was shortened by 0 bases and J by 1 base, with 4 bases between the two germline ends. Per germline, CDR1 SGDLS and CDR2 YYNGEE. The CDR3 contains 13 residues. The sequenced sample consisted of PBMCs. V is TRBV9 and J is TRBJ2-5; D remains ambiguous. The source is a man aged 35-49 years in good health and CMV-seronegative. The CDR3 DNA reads TGTGCCAGCAGCGTAGCGGGCCAAGAGACCCAGTACTTC. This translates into CASSVAGQETQYF.